Below are 26 T cell receptor beta chains sequenced from a single sample in a study of cytomegalovirus exposure and HLA in healthy donors. Primers: 60 Vbeta forward and 13 Jbeta reverse. Libraries were prepared by immunoSEQ multiplex PCR; TCRdb keeps only in-frame clonotypes and omits some of them. The sample includes about 140,000 clones, around three quarters seen only once; the top ten take more than 0.75%. The sequenced sample consisted of PBMCs. The receptors shown here come from a man in his late teens or twenties in good health and CMV-seronegative.

V usage is TRBV19 and J usage is TRBJ2-5; D possibly corresponds to TRBD1 (7 bases). The CDR3 sequence is 17 residues long. V lost 5 bases and J 8 bases, leaving 27 bases between the germline ends. Germline V gives CDR1 LNHDA, CDR2 SQIVND (reference sequence). This CDR3 reads CASSPRGTDRAGETQYF. As DNA, the CDR3 is TGTGCCAGTAGTCCACGCGGGACAGACCGGGCGGGTGAAACCCAGTACTTC.

The gene calls are TRBV7-2 and TRBJ1-5, with TRBD1 matching over 7 bases. CDR1 is SGHTA, CDR2 FQGNSA, per germline. The CDR3 has 17 residues. Germline trimming cut 5 bases from V and 5 bases from J; bases unmatched to any gene: 15. In DNA, the CDR3 is TGTGCCAGCAGCGCGCTATGGGGGACAGCTCTAGATCAGCCCCAGCATTTT. Protein product: CASSALWGTALDQPQHF.

The rearrangement uses TRBV30 and TRBJ2-7, with a weak D call TRBD2 (5 bases). This CDR3 region has 13 residues. V dropped 5 bases and J dropped 5 bases, with 16 bases sitting between them. Germline CDR1 reads GTSNPN; CDR2 reads SVGIG (reference sequence). In nucleotides, the CDR3 is TGTGCCTGGGCGGTTTCTAGCATCCACGAGCAGTACTTC. Protein: CAWAVSSIHEQYF. The variable domain in full, with the rest retrieved from reference TRBV30 and TRBJ2-7, is SQTIHQWPATLVQPVGSPLSLECTVEGTSNPNLYWYRQAAGRGLQLLFYSVGIGQISSEVPQNLSASRPQDRQFILSSKKLLLSDSGFYLCAWAVSSIHEQYFGPGTRLTVT.

The sample holds one count of this clone. The chain recombines TRBV27 with TRBJ1-2; TRBD1 might be the D (6 bases). The V and J ends lost 0 bases and 8 bases respectively, with 13 bases between them. CDR1 is MNHEY and CDR2 is SMNVEV in the germline V gene (reference sequence). The CDR3 covers 14 residues. The CDR3 sequence: CASSLSGGTYGYTF. The CDR3 coding sequence is TGTGCCAGCAGTTTATCCGGGGGGACATACGGCTACACCTTC.

This clone was seen only a few times. Other DNA sequences in this specimen translate into the identical CDR3. For the CDR3, the DNA is TGTGCCAGCTCACCCAAAGAGACCCAGTACTTC. Its translation: CASSPKETQYF. V is TRBV18 and J is TRBJ2-5; D is unclear. The CDR3 spans 11 residues. Looked up from germline, CDR1 is KGHSH and CDR2 is LQKENI. Trimming stripped 3 bases from V and 3 bases from J, with 2 bases between.

The V gene is TRBV19, the J gene TRBJ1-2, with TRBD1 as a possible D gene (5 bases). With 5 bases removed from V and 4 bases from J, the gap between germline ends came to 14 bases. This CDR3 contains 14 residues. The germline V gene encodes CDR1 LNHDA and CDR2 SQIVND (reference sequence). The CDR3 DNA reads TGTGCCAGTAGTCGGACGGGGGTTGCCTATGGCTACACCTTC. Translating gives CASSRTGVAYGYTF.

The rearrangement uses TRBV25-1 and TRBJ2-7, with D perhaps matching TRBD2 (6 bases). Germline values: CDR1 MGHDK, CDR2 SYGVNS. The CDR3 is made up of 13 amino acids. Trimming left V 1 base short and J 6 bases short, with 10 bases between. The CDR3 DNA follows: TGTGCCAGCAGTGAATCTCCGGGGGTCGAGCAGTACTTC. Translating it yields CASSESPGVEQYF.

The chain employs TRBV7-2 and TRBJ1-1; 9 bases are shared with TRBD1. The CDR3 is made up of 17 amino acids. J lost 4 bases, V lost 3 bases, and 12 bases had no gene match. CDR1 is SGHTA, CDR2 FQGNSA, per germline. The CDR3: CASSLGTGKNLGTEAFF. CDR3 nucleotide sequence: TGTGCCAGCAGCTTGGGGACAGGGAAGAATTTGGGCACTGAAGCTTTCTTT.

The gene calls are TRBV21-1 and TRBJ1-1; the table's TRBD1 call for D was not verified on the DNA. TRBV21-1 is listed as a pseudogene. CDR3 length: 16 residues. Here the CDR3 DNA reads TGTGCCAGCAGCAAATCCACAGGGAGCATGAACACTGAAGCTTTCTTT. Translation gives CASSKSTGSMNTEAFF.

The chain is built from TRBV5-5 and TRBJ1-2; TRBD1 is a possible D gene (6 bases). V was clipped by 4 bases and J by 3 bases, with 25 bases between them. This CDR3 is 18 amino acids long. Germline V lookup: CDR1 SGHKS, CDR2 YYEKEE (reference sequence). Written as DNA, the CDR3 is TGTGCCAGCAGCCGAACCCCCCTGGGGGCCCCAACGGACTATGGCTACACCTTC. Protein sequence: CASSRTPLGAPTDYGYTF.

V usage is TRBV5-6 and J usage is TRBJ2-7; 8 bases align to TRBD1. With V trimmed by 0 bases and J by 2 bases, 13 bases remained unmatched. CDR3 length: 18 residues. Germline CDR1 is SGHDT and CDR2 is YYEEEE. CDR3 in DNA: TGTGCCAGCAGCTTGGGGATGGGAAGACAGGGGCTTACCTACGAGCAGTACTTC. Amino acid sequence: CASSLGMGRQGLTYEQYF.

The rearrangement links TRBV4-1 to TRBJ2-5, with TRBD1 identical over 9 bases. The DNA end lines up better with TRBJ2-7; the J call may be wrong. This CDR3 has 15 amino acids. In germline, CDR1 is MGHRA, CDR2 YSYEKL. The CDR3 DNA reads TGCGCCAGCAGCCAACTACCGGGACAGGGTTACGAGCAGTACTTC. Its translation is CASSQLPGQGYEQYF.

A single count supports this clone. J is TRBJ2-2 and V is TRBV15; 9 nucleotides match TRBD1. Germline CDR1 reads LNHNV; CDR2 reads YYDKDF (reference sequence). V shed 8 bases, J shed 4 bases, and the junction held 5 bases outside the gene matches. The CDR3 loop spans 14 amino acids. The CDR3 nucleotides read TGTGCCACCGGTGGACAGGGGATCACCGGGGAGCTGTTTTTT. Translation gives CATGGQGITGELFF.

The V call is TRBV4-2, the J call TRBJ2-1; 7 bases are a match to TRBD1. With 0 bases clipped from V and 4 bases from J, the junction kept 6 bases outside the gene matches. The V gene's germline CDR1 is LGHNA and CDR2 YNFKEQ. The CDR3 runs to 16 residues. DNA of the CDR3: TGTGCCAGCAGCCAAGAGCCGGGACAGAGATACAATGAGCAGTTCTTC. Encoded protein: CASSQEPGQRYNEQFF.

This chain uses TRBV11-2 with TRBJ2-2, with 7 bases fitting TRBD1. Germline V gene data show CDR1 as SGHAT and CDR2 as FQNNGV. V shed 5 bases, J shed 6 bases, and the junction held 6 bases outside the gene matches. This CDR3 has 14 amino acids. The CDR3 region is CASSTDRHAGELFF. The CDR3 nucleotides are TGTGCCAGCAGCACGGACAGGCACGCCGGGGAGCTGTTTTTT.

This clone appeared a single time. Written as DNA, the CDR3 is TGCGCCAGCAGCCAAACAGGGACCACTGAAGCTTTCTTT. Its translation is CASSQTGTTEAFF. The gene calls are TRBV4-3 and TRBJ1-1, with D perhaps matching TRBD1 (6 bases). Trimming shortened V by 2 bases and J by 4 bases, and 8 bases separated the two germline ends. Looked up from germline, CDR1 is LGHNA and CDR2 is YSLEER. CDR3 size: 13 residues.

Regarding this clone: Its ends do not fully match the called genes, so a read error is possible. This chain uses TRBV7-9 with TRBJ1-1, with a tentative D call TRBD1 (6 bases). The CDR3 extends over 14 amino acids. Germline CDR1 SEHNR, CDR2 FQNEAQ (reference sequence). The CDR3 is CSSSRLGGSTEAFF. DNA of the CDR3: TGTTCCAGCAGCCGCCTAGGGGGTAGCACTGAAGCTTTCTTT.

The genes are TRBV15 and TRBJ1-3; D is unclear. This CDR3 has 13 amino acids. Deletions cut 0 bases from V and 8 bases from J, with 8 bases between. Germline V CDR1 and CDR2: LNHNV, YYDKDF (reference sequence). CDR3 in DNA: TGTGCCACCAGCAGAGATCGGGGTTACACCATATATTTT. Protein product: CATSRDRGYTIYF.

This chain uses TRBV4-3 with TRBJ2-1, with 9 positions matching TRBD1. Germline lookup yields CDR1 LGHNA and CDR2 YSLEER. The CDR3 totals 17 residues. The trim removed 4 bases at V and 12 bases at J, leaving 19 bases unmatched. DNA for the CDR3: TGCGCCAGCAGCCTCAGACCACCGGGACAGGGAATTATTAGGCAGTTCTTC. Translation: CASSLRPPGQGIIRQFF.

The rearrangement joins TRBV5-1 to TRBJ2-1, with 14 bases that match TRBD2. CDR1 and CDR2 (germline): SGHRS, YFSETQ. The CDR3 consists of 18 residues. The V segment lost 2 bases and the J segment 3 bases; nucleotides outside the gene matches: 7. CDR3 sequence: CASSFGLAGGSFYNEQFF. CDR3 bases: TGCGCCAGCAGCTTCGGACTAGCGGGGGGATCTTTCTACAATGAGCAGTTCTTC.

This chain links TRBV5-1 with TRBJ2-2, with 10 bases that match TRBD1. This CDR3 is 15 amino acids long. Germline-derived CDR1 and CDR2 are SGHRS and YFSETQ. J gave up 7 bases and V 3 bases, and 6 bases lay outside the gene matches. The CDR3 is CASSSQTGGGGELFF. CDR3 DNA: TGCGCCAGCAGCTCGCAGACAGGGGGCGGCGGGGAGCTGTTTTTT.

The chain links TRBV18 to TRBJ1-2; weak D call: TRBD1 (6 bases). The CDR3 totals 15 residues. Per the germline V gene, CDR1 is KGHSH and CDR2 is LQKENI. V was pared by 1 base and J by 3 bases, with 12 bases between. This CDR3 reads CASSPLQGLDYGYTF. The CDR3 DNA follows: TGTGCCAGCTCACCACTCCAGGGGCTAGACTATGGCTACACCTTC.

The table lists this clone with a few counts. J is TRBJ1-1 and V is TRBV10-3, with 9 bases aligning to TRBD1. This CDR3 region has 17 residues. The V and J ends lost 0 bases and 1 base, in that order; junction bases with no gene match: 6. The germline CDR1 and CDR2 sequences are ENHRY and SYGVKD. CDR3 in DNA: TGTGCCATCAGTGAGTCGCAGGACAGGGGCCAGAACACTGAAGCTTTCTTT. Encoded protein: CAISESQDRGQNTEAFF.

The chain combines TRBV7-8 with TRBJ1-5, with 9 bases aligning to TRBD1. The CDR3 consists of 17 residues. V dropped 3 bases and J dropped 5; count of bases not matched to a gene: 11. From germline, CDR1 is SGHVS and CDR2 FQNEAQ. CDR3 coding DNA: TGTGCCAGCAGCTTGACCCGGGACAGGGCTGGGTATCAGCCCCAGCATTTT. Translated: CASSLTRDRAGYQPQHF.

The J gene is TRBJ2-7, the V gene TRBV27, with 7 bases identical to TRBD1. There are 15 residues in the CDR3. V was clipped by 4 bases and J by 4 bases; unmatched bases: 10. Germline CDR1 and CDR2: MNHEY and SMNVEV (reference sequence). The CDR3 coding sequence is TGTGCCAGCAGTTCTACAGGGGTAGTGGGGTACGAGCAGTACTTC. Translated: CASSSTGVVGYEQYF.

This sequence joins TRBV11-2 and TRBJ1-5; D might be TRBD1 (6 bases). The germline V gene has CDR1 SGHAT and CDR2 FQNNGV. V dropped 5 bases and J dropped 3 bases, with 11 bases sitting between them. The CDR3 spans 14 residues. CDR3 residues: CASSPNRVNQPQHF. In nucleotides, the CDR3 is TGTGCCAGCAGCCCAAACAGGGTCAATCAGCCCCAGCATTTT.